Detailed here is one TCR beta chain. Participating donors were healthy, HIV-negative adults free of recent acute infections or vaccinations. Genomic DNA, for the unsorted samples, came from tens of millions of PBMCs. The sample comes from a study of shared clonotypes between healthy human individuals. Amplification in unsorted PBMC replicate PCRs started from about 320 ng DNA, which equals approximately 28,000 T cell genomes. TCRdb's table, derived via immunoSEQ multiplex PCR, lists solely in-frame clones and lacks some. The data hold approximately 480,000 clones, with almost 80% observed a single time. The source is a woman in her forties in good health. Some clones in this sample may be carry-over from other donors' samples. What was sequenced was PBMCs.

The CDR3 nucleotides are TGTGCCAGCAGTTTAATCGACAGGGGGCGCGGCTACACCTTC. Its translation is CASSLIDRGRGYTF. V usage is TRBV28 and J usage is TRBJ1-2; TRBD1 matches at 10 bases. Trimming at V came to 2 bases and at J to 8 bases, leaving 5 bases not matched to a gene. CDR1 MDHEN and CDR2 SYDVKM come from the germline V gene. CDR3 length: 14 residues.